These T cell receptor beta chains were read from a single sample in a study of blood T cell repertoires in COVID-19. Measured with immunoSEQ multiplex PCR; TCRdb has only the in-frame clones, and not every one. The data hold around 300,000 clones, with approximately 86% observed a single time. The sequencing sample was made of PBMCs or T cells enriched from blood (not recorded which). The receptors come from a woman aged 30 to 39 who had recovered from COVID-19. The CDR3 runs from the conserved cysteine through the conserved F or W. D genes are given only for firm matches. Rows give clone size only sometimes, using once, few, many, or a class for an expanded clone.

CDR3 protein: CASSIAPSGRWAPYNEQFF; CDR3 DNA: TGTGCCAGTAGTATAGCGCCTAGCGGGAGGTGGGCCCCCTACAATGAGCAGTTCTTC; D gene: TRBD2; V gene: TRBV19; J gene: TRBJ2-1; clone size: -
CDR3 protein: CSAVSGAGYTF; CDR3 DNA: TGCAGTGCCGTCAGCGGGGCCGGCTACACCTTC; D gene: -; V gene: TRBV20-1; J gene: TRBJ1-2; clone size: -
CDR3 protein: CASSRNNRTGSRGRQETQYF; CDR3 DNA: TGCGCCAGCAGCCGCAACAATCGGACAGGGTCGAGGGGTCGGCAAGAGACCCAGTACTTC; D gene: TRBD1; V gene: TRBV5-1; J gene: TRBJ2-5; clone size: -
CDR3 protein: CASSSPSGGNPSTDTQYF; CDR3 DNA: TGTGCCAGCAGCTCCCCTAGCGGGGGGAACCCTAGCACAGATACGCAGTATTTT; D gene: TRBD2; V gene: TRBV7-2; J gene: TRBJ2-3; clone size: -
CDR3 protein: CAWSEGASYNSPLHF; CDR3 DNA: TGTGCCTGGAGTGAGGGGGCCTCCTATAATTCACCCCTCCACTTT; D gene: TRBD1; V gene: TRBV30; J gene: TRBJ1-6; clone size: -
CDR3 protein: CASSPEGAHQETQYF; CDR3 DNA: TGCGCCAGCAGCCCCGAGGGGGCCCACCAAGAGACCCAGTACTTC; D gene: TRBD1; V gene: TRBV5-1; J gene: TRBJ2-5; clone size: -
CDR3 protein: CASSAIGIRGTEAFF; CDR3 DNA: TGTGCCAGCAGTGCCATCGGGATTCGGGGCACTGAAGCTTTCTTT; D gene: -; V gene: TRBV28; J gene: TRBJ1-1; clone size: -
CDR3 protein: CAWKTGASGYTF; CDR3 DNA: TGTGCCTGGAAGACAGGCGCGAGTGGCTACACCTTC; D gene: -; V gene: TRBV30; J gene: TRBJ1-2; clone size: -
CDR3 protein: CASSLSRQGANTGELFF; CDR3 DNA: TGTGCCAGCAGCTTGTCTAGGCAGGGGGCGAACACCGGGGAGCTGTTTTTT; D gene: TRBD1; V gene: TRBV5-4; J gene: TRBJ2-2; clone size: few
CDR3 protein: CTSSQEWTGTENTEAFF; CDR3 DNA: TGCACCAGCAGCCAAGAATGGACGGGGACAGAGAACACTGAAGCTTTCTTT; D gene: -; V gene: TRBV1; J gene: TRBJ1-1; clone size: -
CDR3 protein: CASSLPGFGQKYHNEQFF; CDR3 DNA: TGTGCCAGCAGCTTACCGGGATTTGGACAGAAATACCACAATGAGCAGTTCTTC; D gene: -; V gene: TRBV11-3; J gene: TRBJ2-1; clone size: -
CDR3 protein: CATSDLPGTIYF; CDR3 DNA: TGTGCCACCAGTGATTTGCCGGGAACCATATATTTT; D gene: -; V gene: TRBV24-1; J gene: TRBJ1-3; clone size: -
CDR3 protein: CASSLGTGSYGYTF; CDR3 DNA: TGTGCCAGCAGCTTAGGAACAGGGAGCTATGGCTACACCTTC; D gene: -; V gene: TRBV7-8; J gene: TRBJ1-2; clone size: -
CDR3 protein: CSASRSGGTYEQYF; CDR3 DNA: TGCAGTGCTAGTAGAAGCGGGGGTACCTACGAGCAGTACTTC; D gene: TRBD2; V gene: TRBV20-1; J gene: TRBJ2-7; clone size: -
CDR3 protein: CASSLVDRASYEQYF; CDR3 DNA: TGTGCCAGCAGCTTAGTGGACAGGGCTTCCTACGAGCAGTACTTC; D gene: TRBD1; V gene: TRBV7-9; J gene: TRBJ2-7; clone size: -
CDR3 protein: CASRTGLNLNEQFF; CDR3 DNA: TGTGCCAGTAGGACAGGTCTTAACTTAAATGAGCAGTTCTTC; D gene: -; V gene: TRBV19; J gene: TRBJ2-1; clone size: -